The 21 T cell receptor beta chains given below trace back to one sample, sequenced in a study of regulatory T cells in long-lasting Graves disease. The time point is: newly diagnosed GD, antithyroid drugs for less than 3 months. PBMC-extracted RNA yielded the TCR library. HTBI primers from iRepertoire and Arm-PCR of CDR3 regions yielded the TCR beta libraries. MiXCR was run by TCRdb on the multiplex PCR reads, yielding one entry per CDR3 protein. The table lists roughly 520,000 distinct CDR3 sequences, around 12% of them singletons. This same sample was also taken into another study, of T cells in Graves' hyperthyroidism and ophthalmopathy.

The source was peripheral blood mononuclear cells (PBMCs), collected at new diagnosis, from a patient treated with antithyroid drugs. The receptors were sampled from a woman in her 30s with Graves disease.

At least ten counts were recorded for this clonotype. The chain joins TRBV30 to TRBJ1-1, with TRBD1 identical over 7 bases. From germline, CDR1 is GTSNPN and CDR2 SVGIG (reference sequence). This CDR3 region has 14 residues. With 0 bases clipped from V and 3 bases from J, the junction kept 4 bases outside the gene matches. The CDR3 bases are TGTGCCTGGAGTGTCAGGGGGAGGGACACTGAAGCTTTCTTT. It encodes CAWSVRGRDTEAFF. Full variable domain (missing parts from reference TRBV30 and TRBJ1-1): SQTIHQWPATLVQPVGSPLSLECTVEGTSNPNLYWYRQAAGRGLQLLFYSVGIGQISSEVPQNLSASRPQDRQFILSSKKLLLSDSGFYLCAWSVRGRDTEAFFGQGTRLTVV.

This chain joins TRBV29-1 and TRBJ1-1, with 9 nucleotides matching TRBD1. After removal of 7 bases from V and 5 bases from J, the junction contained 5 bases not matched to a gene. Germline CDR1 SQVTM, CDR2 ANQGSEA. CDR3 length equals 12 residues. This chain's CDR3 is CSAGQGRTEAFF. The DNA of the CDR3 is TGCAGCGCCGGACAGGGGCGAACTGAAGCTTTCTTT.

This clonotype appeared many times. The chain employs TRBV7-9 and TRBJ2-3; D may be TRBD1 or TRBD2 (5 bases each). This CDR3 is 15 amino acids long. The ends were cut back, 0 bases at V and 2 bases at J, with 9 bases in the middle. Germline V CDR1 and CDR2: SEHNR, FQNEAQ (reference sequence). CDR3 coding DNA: TGTGCCAGCAGCTTAGCTGGGACGTACACAGATACGCAGTATTTT. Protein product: CASSLAGTYTDTQYF.

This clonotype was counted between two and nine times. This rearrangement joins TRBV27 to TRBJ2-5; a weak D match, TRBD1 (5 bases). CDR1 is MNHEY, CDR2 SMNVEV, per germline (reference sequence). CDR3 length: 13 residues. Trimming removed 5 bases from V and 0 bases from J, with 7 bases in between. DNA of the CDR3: TGTGCCAGCAGTGACAGAAACCAAGAGACCCAGTACTTC. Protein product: CASSDRNQETQYF.

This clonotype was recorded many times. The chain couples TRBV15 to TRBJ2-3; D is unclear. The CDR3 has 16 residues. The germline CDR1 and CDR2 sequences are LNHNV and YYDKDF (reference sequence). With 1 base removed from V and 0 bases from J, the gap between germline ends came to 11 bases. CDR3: CATSRAAVASTDTQYF. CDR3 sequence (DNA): TGTGCCACCAGCAGAGCGGCAGTCGCTAGCACAGATACGCAGTATTTT.

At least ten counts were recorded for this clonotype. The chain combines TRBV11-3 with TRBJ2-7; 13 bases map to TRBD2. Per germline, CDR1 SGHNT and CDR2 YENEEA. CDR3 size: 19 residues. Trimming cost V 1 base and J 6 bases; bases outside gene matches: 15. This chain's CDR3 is CASSLGPGLAGSKKGEQYF. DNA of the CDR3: TGTGCCAGCAGCTTAGGGCCGGGACTAGCGGGATCTAAGAAGGGCGAGCAGTACTTC.

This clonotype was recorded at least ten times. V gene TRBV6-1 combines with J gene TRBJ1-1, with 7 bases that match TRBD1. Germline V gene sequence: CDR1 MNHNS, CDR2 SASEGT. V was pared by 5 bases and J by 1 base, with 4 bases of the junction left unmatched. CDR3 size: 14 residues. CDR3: CASSPTGWNTEAFF. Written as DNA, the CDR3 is TGTGCCAGCAGTCCGACAGGGTGGAACACTGAAGCTTTCTTT.

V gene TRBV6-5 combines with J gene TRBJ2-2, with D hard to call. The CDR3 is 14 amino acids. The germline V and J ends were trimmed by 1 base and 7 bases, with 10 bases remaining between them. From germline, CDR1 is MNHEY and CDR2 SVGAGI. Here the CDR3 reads CASSYLIAGGELFF. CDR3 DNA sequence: TGTGCCAGCAGTTACTTAATAGCAGGCGGGGAGCTGTTTTTT.

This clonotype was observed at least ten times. The CDR3 DNA reads as TGTGCCAGCAGCCCCTGGACAGGCCCCTACACCTTC. It translates to CASSPWTGPYTF. The gene calls are TRBV3-1 and TRBJ1-2, with 7 bases identical to TRBD1. CDR1 LGHDT and CDR2 YNNKEL come from the germline V gene (reference sequence). This CDR3 comprises 12 residues. After removal of 4 bases from V and 10 bases from J, the junction contained 6 bases not matched to a gene.

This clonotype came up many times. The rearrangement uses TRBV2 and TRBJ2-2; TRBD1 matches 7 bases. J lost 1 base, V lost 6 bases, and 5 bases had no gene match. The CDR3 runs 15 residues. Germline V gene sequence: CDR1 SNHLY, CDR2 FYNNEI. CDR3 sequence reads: CASSGQVVNTGELFF. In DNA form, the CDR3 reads TGTGCCAGCAGCGGACAGGTAGTGAACACCGGGGAGCTGTTTTTT.

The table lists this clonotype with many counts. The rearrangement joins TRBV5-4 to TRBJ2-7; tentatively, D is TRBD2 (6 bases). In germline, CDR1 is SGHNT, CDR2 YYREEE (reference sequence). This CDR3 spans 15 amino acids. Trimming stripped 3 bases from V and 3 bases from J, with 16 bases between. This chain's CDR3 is CASSSAGKRYYEQYF. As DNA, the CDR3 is TGTGCCAGCAGCTCGGCGGGGAAGCGCTACTACGAGCAGTACTTC.

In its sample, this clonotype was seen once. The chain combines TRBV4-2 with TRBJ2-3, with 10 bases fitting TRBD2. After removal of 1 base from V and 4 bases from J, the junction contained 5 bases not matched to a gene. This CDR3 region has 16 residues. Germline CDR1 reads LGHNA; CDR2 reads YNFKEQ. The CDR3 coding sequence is TGTGCCAGCAGCCAAGGTGGACTAGCGGTTCCAGATACGCAGTATTTT. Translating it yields CASSQGGLAVPDTQYF.

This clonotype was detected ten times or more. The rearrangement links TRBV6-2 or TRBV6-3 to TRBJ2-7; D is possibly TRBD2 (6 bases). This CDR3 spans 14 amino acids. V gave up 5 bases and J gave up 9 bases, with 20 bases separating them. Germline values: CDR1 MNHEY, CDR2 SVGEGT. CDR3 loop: CASSEGGLPVGQYF. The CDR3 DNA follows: TGTGCCAGCAGTGAAGGCGGACTACCTGTGGGGCAGTACTTC.

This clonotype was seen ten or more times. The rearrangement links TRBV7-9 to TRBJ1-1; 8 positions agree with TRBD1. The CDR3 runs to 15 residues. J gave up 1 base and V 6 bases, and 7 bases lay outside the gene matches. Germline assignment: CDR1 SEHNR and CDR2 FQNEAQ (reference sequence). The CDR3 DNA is TGTGCCAGCAGAAACCGAGGGACAGGGAACACTGAAGCTTTCTTT. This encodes CASRNRGTGNTEAFF.

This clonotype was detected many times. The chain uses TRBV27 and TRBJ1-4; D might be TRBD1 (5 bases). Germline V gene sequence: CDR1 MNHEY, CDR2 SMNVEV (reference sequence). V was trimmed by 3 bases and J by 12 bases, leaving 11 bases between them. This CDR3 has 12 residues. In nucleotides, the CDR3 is TGTGCCAGCAGTTTCGGGGGGGACGAACTGTTTTTT. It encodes CASSFGGDELFF.

CDR3 protein: CASSQGLGQMNTEAFF. The CDR3, as DNA: TGCGCCAGCAGCCAGGGACTTGGACAGATGAACACTGAAGCTTTCTTT. V gene TRBV4-1 combines with J gene TRBJ1-1; TRBD1 is a possible D gene (6 bases). Germline CDR1 reads MGHRA; CDR2 reads YSYEKL. Trimming removed 3 bases from V and 0 bases from J, with 14 bases in between. CDR3 length: 16 amino acids.

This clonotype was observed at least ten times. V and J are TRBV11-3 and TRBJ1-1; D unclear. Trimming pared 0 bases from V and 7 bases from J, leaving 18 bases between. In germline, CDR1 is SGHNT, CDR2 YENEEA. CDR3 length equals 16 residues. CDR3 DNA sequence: TGTGCCAGCAGCTTAGATGGTTCAGTTGACACTGGTGAAGCTTTCTTT. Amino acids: CASSLDGSVDTGEAFF.

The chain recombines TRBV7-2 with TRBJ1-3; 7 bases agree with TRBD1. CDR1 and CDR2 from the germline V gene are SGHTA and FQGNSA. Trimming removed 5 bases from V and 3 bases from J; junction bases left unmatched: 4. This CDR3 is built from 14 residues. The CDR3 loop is CASSPRTGGNTIYF. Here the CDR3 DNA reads TGTGCCAGCAGCCCCCGGACAGGTGGAAACACCATATATTTT.

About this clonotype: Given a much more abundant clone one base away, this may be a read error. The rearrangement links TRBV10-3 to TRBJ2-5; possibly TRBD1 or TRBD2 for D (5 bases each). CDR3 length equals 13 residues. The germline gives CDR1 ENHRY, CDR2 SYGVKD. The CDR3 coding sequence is TGTGCCGGGGCTAGGGGACCCCAAGAGACCAAGTACTTC. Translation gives CAGARGPQETKYF.

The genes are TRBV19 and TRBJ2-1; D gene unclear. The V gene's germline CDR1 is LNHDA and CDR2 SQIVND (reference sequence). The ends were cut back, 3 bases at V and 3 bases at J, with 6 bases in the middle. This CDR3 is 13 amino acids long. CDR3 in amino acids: CASSIPGYNEQFF. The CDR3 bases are TGTGCCAGTAGTATCCCAGGCTACAATGAGCAGTTCTTC.

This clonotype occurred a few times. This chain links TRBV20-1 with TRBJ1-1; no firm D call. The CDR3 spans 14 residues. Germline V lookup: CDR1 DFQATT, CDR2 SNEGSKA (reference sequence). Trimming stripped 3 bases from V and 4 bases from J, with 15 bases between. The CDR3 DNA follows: TGCAGTGCTAGGCTGCCAGGAAAGAGCACTGAAGCTTTCTTT. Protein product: CSARLPGKSTEAFF.